The 5 T cell receptor beta chains given below trace back to one sample, sequenced in a study of T cell responses to AZD1222 COVID-19 vaccine. The protocol was immunoSEQ multiplex PCR, while the TCRdb copy is restricted to in-frame clones and leaves out a portion. The table shows over 150,000 clones, with around 89% occurring only once. Sequences were derived from peripheral blood, sampled on day 0 of AZD1222 vaccination. Receptor source: an adult in good health.

CDR3 sequence (DNA): TGTGCCAGCAGTTTATCTAGGCATTACGAGCAGTACTTC. Translating gives CASSLSRHYEQYF. The chain is built from TRBV27 and TRBJ2-7; no reliable D call. The CDR3 runs to 13 residues. Germline CDR1 reads MNHEY; CDR2 reads SMNVEV (reference sequence). Deletions cut 0 bases from V and 4 bases from J, with 7 bases between.

This clone has a handful of counts. The chain recombines TRBV6-2 or TRBV6-3 with TRBJ1-3; D is ambiguous. Germline V gene data show CDR1 as MNHEY and CDR2 as SVGEGT. V lost 3 bases, J lost 3 bases, and 9 bases lay in between. The CDR3 is 14 residues long. This CDR3 reads CASSYGPIGNTIYF. CDR3 DNA: TGTGCCAGCAGTTATGGGCCGATTGGAAACACCATATATTTT.

V and J are TRBV10-3 and TRBJ2-3; D may match TRBD1 or TRBD2 (5 bases each). Germline V gene sequence: CDR1 ENHRY, CDR2 SYGVKD. Deletions cut 0 bases from V and 0 bases from J, with 7 bases between. CDR3 length: 15 residues. The CDR3 loop reads CAISESGTSTDTQYF. The CDR3 DNA is TGTGCCATCAGTGAGTCCGGGACCAGCACAGATACGCAGTATTTT.

V gene TRBV6-2 or TRBV6-3 combines with J gene TRBJ1-5; weak D call: TRBD1 (6 bases). This CDR3 is 16 amino acids long. V gave up 0 bases and J gave up 4 bases, with 13 bases separating them. Germline V gives CDR1 MNHEY, CDR2 SVGEGT. The CDR3: CASSYSVWDTNQPQHF. Written as DNA, the CDR3 is TGTGCCAGCAGTTACTCTGTTTGGGACACAAATCAGCCCCAGCATTTT.

V is TRBV6-2 or TRBV6-3 and J is TRBJ2-2, with D unresolved. The CDR3 runs to 14 residues. Germline CDR1 is MNHEY and CDR2 is SVGEGT. V was pared by 0 bases and J by 5 bases, with 7 bases between. The CDR3, as DNA: TGTGCCAGCAGTTACTCGAGATGGACCGGGGAGCTGTTTTTT. Its translation is CASSYSRWTGELFF.